This T cell receptor (beta chain) was documented in a study of spatial heterogeneity in lung cancer. Background on the study: As counted in raw reads, each unique TCR and UMI combination appeared more than ten times on average. General study findings and limits: In blood, ubiquitous expanded tumor TCRs appeared more at resection than follow-up.

Regarding time point: sample taken at primary tumor resection. Unsorted whole RNA from tumor, nontumor lung or frozen PBMC underwent sequencing. There were 65 or so donors, all of them untreated patients with early-stage non-small cell lung cancer. V lost 2 bases and J lost 3, with 11 bases in between. Germline V gene sequence: CDR1 MNHEY, CDR2 SVGEGT. This CDR3 is built from 15 residues. TCRdb passed the 5' RACE reads through MiXCR, listing each CDR3 protein once. The top ten clones hold 6.2% of a sample with 77,000 or so distinct CDR3 sequences, approximately 21% of them seen once. This clonotype was observed a few times. Its antigen remains unknown.

The TCR sequence derives from a male donor with early-stage non-small cell lung cancer. Sample: PBMCs, taken at surgery. The V call is TRBV6-2 or TRBV6-3, the J call TRBJ1-5, with D uncertain. The CDR3 protein is CASSYTAANNQPQHF. The CDR3, as DNA: TGTGCCAGCAGTTACACCGCAGCTAACAATCAGCCCCAGCATTTT.